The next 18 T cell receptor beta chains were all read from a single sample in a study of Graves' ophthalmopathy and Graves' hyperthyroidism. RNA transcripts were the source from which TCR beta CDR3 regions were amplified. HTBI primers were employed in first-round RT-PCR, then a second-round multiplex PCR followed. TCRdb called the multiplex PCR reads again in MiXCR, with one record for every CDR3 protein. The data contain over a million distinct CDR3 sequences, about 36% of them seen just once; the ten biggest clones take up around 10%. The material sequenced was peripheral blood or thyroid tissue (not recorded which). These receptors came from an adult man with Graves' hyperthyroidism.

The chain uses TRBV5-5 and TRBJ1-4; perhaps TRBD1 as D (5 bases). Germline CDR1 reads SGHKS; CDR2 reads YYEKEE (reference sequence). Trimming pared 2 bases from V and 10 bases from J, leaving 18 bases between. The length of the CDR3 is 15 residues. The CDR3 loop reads CASSFRQTGVGKLFF. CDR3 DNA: TGTGCCAGCAGCTTCAGACAGACCGGCGTGGGAAAACTGTTTTTT.

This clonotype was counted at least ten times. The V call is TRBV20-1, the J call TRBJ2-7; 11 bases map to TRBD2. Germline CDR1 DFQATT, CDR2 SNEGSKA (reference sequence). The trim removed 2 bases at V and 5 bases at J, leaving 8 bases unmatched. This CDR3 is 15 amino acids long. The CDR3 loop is CSARKRLAGIDEQYF. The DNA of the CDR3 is TGCAGTGCTAGAAAACGACTAGCGGGAATAGACGAGCAGTACTTC.

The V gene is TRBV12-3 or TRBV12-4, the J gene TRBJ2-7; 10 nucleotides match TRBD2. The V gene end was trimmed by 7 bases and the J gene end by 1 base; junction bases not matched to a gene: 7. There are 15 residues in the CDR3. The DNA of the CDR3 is TGTGCCAGCACCCCGGGACTAGCGCCTTCCTACGAGCAGTACTTC. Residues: CASTPGLAPSYEQYF.

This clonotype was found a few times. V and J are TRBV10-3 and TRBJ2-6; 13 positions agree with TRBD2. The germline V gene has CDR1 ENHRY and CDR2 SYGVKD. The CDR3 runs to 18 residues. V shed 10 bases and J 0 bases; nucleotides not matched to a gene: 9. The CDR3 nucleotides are TGTGCCAGCAATCAGGGACTAGCGGGAAACTCTGGGGCCAACGTCCTGACTTTC. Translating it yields CASNQGLAGNSGANVLTF.

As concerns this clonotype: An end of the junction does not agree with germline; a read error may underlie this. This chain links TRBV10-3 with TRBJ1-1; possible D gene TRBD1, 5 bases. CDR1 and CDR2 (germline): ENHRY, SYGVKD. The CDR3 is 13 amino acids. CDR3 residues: CATREDSPTLVIF. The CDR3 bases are TGTGCCACCAGAGAAGACAGCCCTACTCTTGTGATCTTT.

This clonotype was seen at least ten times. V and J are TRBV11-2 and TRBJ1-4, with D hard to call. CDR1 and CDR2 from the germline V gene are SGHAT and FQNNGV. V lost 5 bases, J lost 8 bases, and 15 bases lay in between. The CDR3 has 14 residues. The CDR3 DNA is TGTGCCAGCAGCCCCGGCTCTCCTTCCGAAAAACTGTTTTTT. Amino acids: CASSPGSPSEKLFF. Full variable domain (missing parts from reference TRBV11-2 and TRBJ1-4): EAGVAQSPRYKIIEKRQSVAFWCNPISGHATLYWYQQILGQGPKLLIQFQNNGVVDDSQLPKDRFSAERLKGVDSTLKIQPAKLEDSAVYLCASSPGSPSEKLFFGSGTQLSVL.

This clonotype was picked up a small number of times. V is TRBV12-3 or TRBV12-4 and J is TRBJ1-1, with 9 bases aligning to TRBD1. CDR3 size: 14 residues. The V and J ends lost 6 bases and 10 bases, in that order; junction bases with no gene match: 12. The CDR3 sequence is CASRMPNRGRGAFF. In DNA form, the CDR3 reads TGTGCCAGCAGAATGCCCAACAGGGGGCGCGGAGCTTTCTTT.

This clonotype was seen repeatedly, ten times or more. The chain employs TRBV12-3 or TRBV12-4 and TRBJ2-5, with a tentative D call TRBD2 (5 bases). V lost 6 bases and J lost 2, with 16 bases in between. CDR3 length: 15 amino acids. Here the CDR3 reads CASSPMGSGQETQYF. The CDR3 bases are TGTGCCAGCAGCCCCATGGGGAGCGGTCAAGAGACCCAGTACTTC.

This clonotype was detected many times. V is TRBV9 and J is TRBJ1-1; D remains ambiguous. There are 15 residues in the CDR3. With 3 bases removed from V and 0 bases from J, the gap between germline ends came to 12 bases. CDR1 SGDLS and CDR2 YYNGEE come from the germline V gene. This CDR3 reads CASSAGVGMNTEAFF. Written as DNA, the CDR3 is TGTGCCAGCAGCGCCGGGGTTGGGATGAACACTGAAGCTTTCTTT. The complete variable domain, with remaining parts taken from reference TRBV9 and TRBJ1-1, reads DSGVTQTPKHLITATGQRVTLRCSPRSGDLSVYWYQQSLDQGLQFLIQYYNGEERAKGNILERFSAQQFPDLHSELNLSSLELGDSALYFCASSAGVGMNTEAFFGQGTRLTVV.

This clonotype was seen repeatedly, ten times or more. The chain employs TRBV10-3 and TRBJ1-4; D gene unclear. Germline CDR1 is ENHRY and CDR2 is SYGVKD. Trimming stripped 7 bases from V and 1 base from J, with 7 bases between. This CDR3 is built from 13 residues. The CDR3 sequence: CAIKAGTNEKLFF. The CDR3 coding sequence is TGTGCCATCAAGGCAGGAACTAATGAAAAACTGTTTTTT.

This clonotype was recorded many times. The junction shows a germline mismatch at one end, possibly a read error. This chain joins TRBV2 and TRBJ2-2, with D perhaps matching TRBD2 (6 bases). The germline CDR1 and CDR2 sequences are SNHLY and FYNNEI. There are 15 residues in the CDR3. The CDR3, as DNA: TGTGCCAGCACCGGGGGTAGCCTACTTCCGGGGGAGCTGTCTTTT. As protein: CASTGGSLLPGELSF.

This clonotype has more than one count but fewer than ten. The DNA for the CDR3 is TGTGCCAGCAGTTACTCGCGGGGGGCCTACGAGCAGTACTTC. Protein: CASSYSRGAYEQYF. V usage is TRBV6-5 and J usage is TRBJ2-7; 8 bases are a match to TRBD2. Unmatched junction bases numbered 0, after V lost 0 bases and J lost 2 bases. Germline V gene data show CDR1 as MNHEY and CDR2 as SVGAGI. This CDR3 region has 14 residues.

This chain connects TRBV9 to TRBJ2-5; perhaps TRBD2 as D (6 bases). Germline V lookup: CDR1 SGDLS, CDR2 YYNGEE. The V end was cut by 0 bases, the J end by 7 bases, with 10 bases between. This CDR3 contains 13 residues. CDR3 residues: CASSVGAEGTQYF. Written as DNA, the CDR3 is TGTGCCAGCAGCGTAGGTGCGGAGGGGACCCAGTACTTC.

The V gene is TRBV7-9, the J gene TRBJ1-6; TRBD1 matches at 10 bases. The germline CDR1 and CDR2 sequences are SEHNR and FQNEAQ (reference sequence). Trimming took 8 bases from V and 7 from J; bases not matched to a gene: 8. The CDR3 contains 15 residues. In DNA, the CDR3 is TGTGCCAGCGAGAGGACAGGGGGAAGGAATTCACCCCTCCACTTT. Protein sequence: CASERTGGRNSPLHF.

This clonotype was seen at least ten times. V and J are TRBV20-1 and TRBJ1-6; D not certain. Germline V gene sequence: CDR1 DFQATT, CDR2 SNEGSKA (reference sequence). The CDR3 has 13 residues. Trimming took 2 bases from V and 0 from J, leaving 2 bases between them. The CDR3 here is CSARSSYNSPLHF. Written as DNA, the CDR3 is TGCAGTGCTAGAAGCTCCTATAATTCACCCCTCCACTTT.

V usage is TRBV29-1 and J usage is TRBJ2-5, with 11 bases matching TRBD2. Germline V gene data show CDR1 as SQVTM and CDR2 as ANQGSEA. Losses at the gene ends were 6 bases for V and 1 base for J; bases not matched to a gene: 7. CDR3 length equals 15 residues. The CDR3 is CSVKVLAGGQETQYF. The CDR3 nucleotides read TGCAGCGTCAAGGTCCTAGCGGGGGGCCAAGAGACCCAGTACTTC.

The CDR3 spells CASSYSNTRETQYF. The CDR3 DNA is TGTGCCAGCAGTTACTCGAACACCCGGGAGACCCAGTACTTC. V gene TRBV6-2 or TRBV6-3 combines with J gene TRBJ2-5, with D hard to call. V lost 0 bases to trimming and J lost 5 bases, with 10 bases between them. Germline V gene sequence: CDR1 MNHEY, CDR2 SVGEGT. The CDR3 covers 14 residues.

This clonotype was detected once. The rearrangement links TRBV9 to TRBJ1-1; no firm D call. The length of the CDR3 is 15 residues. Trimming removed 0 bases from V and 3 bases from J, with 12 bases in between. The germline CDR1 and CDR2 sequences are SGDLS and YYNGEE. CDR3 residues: CASSVVTSGDTEAFF. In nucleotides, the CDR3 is TGTGCCAGCAGCGTAGTAACGTCAGGTGACACTGAAGCTTTCTTT.